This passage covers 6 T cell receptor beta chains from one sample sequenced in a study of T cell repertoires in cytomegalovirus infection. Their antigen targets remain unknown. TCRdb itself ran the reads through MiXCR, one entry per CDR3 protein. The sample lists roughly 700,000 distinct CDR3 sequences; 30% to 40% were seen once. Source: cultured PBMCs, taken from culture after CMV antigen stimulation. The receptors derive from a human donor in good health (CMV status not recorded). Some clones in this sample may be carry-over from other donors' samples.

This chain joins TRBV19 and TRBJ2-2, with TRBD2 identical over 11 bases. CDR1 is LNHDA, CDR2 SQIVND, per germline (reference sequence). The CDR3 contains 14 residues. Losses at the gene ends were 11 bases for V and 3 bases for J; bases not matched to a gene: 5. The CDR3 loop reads CASSGRTYTGELFF. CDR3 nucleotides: TGTGCCTCTAGCGGGAGGACCTACACCGGGGAGCTGTTTTTT.

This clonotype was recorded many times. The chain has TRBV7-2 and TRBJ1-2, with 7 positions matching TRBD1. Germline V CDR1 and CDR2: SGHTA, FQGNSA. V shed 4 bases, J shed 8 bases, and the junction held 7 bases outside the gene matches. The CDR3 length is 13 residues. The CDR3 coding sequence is TGTGCCAGCAGCTGGGGCCCAGGGGGAGGCTACACCTTC. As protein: CASSWGPGGGYTF.

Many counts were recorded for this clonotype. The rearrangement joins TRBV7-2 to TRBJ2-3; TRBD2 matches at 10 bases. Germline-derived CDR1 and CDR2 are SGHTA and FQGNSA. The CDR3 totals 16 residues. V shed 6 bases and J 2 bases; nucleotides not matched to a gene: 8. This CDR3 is CASSLGSGGITDTQYF. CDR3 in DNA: TGTGCCAGCAGTTTGGGTAGCGGGGGGATCACAGATACGCAGTATTTT.

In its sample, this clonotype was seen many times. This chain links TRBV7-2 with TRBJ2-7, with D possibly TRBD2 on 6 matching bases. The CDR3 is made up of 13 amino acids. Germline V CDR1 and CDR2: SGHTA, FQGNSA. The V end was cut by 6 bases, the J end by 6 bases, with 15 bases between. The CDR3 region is CASRRDLPTEQYF. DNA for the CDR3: TGTGCCAGCAGGCGGGACTTACCGACCGAGCAGTACTTC.

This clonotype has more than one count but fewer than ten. The chain's CDR3 is CASSTRAPGTGANVLTF. The CDR3 nucleotides are TGTGCCAGTAGTACCCGAGCCCCAGGGACGGGGGCCAACGTCCTGACTTTC. This chain links TRBV19 with TRBJ2-6, with D perhaps being TRBD1 or TRBD2 (5 bases each). This CDR3 spans 17 amino acids. The V end lost 4 bases, the J end lost 4 bases, and 17 bases lay between the germline ends. Germline values: CDR1 LNHDA, CDR2 SQIVND (reference sequence).

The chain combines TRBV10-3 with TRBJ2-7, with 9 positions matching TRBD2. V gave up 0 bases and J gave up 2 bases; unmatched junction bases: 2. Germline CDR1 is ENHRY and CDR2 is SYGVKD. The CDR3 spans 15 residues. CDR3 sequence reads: CAISESSGRTYEQYF. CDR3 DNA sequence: TGTGCCATCAGTGAGTCGAGCGGGAGGACCTACGAGCAGTACTTC.